This record looks at one T cell receptor beta chain sequence and its context. What it binds is unknown. Stated treatment: oral pan-JAK inhibitor, 5-10 mg twice daily. Sorted populations comprised CD4+ and CD8+ T cells obtained from PBMCs. V was clipped by 1 base and J by 5 bases; unmatched bases: 4. Germline CDR1 is SEHNR and CDR2 is FQNEAQ (reference sequence). The CDR3 totals 14 residues. Following RNA extraction, reverse transcription yielded cDNA that acted as the sequencing template. TCRdb's copy holds only in-frame clones and misses some; the assay was immunoSEQ multiplex PCR. The sample includes 95,000 to 100,000 clones, 55% to 75% of them seen just once. This sample stems from a study of CD8+ T cells in alopecia areata. Study details: Severity of treated patients was scored by affected scalp percentage.

General study results and limits: Any link of baseline CD8+ expansion to response, resting on one nonresponder, remains uncertain.

This specimen was CD8+ T cells sorted from blood, taken around week 55, from a patient treated with tofacitinib. V is TRBV7-9 and J is TRBJ2-5; TRBD1 aligns across 7 bases. The TCR sequence derives from a human donor with alopecia areata. This CDR3 is CASSLDTGAETQYF. CDR3 DNA: TGTGCCAGCAGCTTAGATACAGGGGCGGAGACCCAGTACTTC.